This T cell receptor (beta chain) was identified during a study of T cells in Graves' hyperthyroidism and ophthalmopathy. The V and J ends lost 3 bases and 6 bases, in that order; junction bases with no gene match: 9. Germline V lookup: CDR1 MNHEY, CDR2 SMNVEV (reference sequence). The CDR3 loop spans 16 amino acids. The source material, RNA transcripts, was used to amplify TCR beta CDR3 regions. The HTBI primer set drove a first-round RT-PCR of the TCR CDR3. TCRdb recomputed calls from the multiplex PCR reads with MiXCR, one row per CDR3 protein. The data contain fewer than 700,000 distinct CDR3 sequences, 15% to 20% of them singletons.

The TCR comes from a woman aged 25 to 39 with Graves' hyperthyroidism. The V and J genes are TRBV27 and TRBJ2-2, with 8 bases that match TRBD2. Material for sequencing was blood. In DNA, the CDR3 is TGTGCCAGCAGTTTCAGGCTAGCGGGTCCCTCCGGGGAGCTGTTTTTT. Its protein product is CASSFRLAGPSGELFF.